The next 19 T cell receptor beta chains were all read from a single sample in a study of shared clonotypes between healthy human individuals (dated by TCRdb to about 2020). The library was obtained by the immunoSEQ multiplex PCR assay. TCRdb carries this immuneACCESS record with in-frame sequences only. Its versions omit some clonotypes, under half of them owing to an unresolved V gene in the studies checked, with the rest unexplained. Within this sample are 1,100,000 or so clones, with 78% of them counted one time only. The ten most abundant clones make up 0.5% to 0.6% of the sample. Sequenced input: memory CD4+ T cells from PBMCs. The sample's cell subset or site label, decoded: CD45RA-negative fraction. The receptors originated from a young man in good health. Some clones in this sample may be carry-over from other donors' samples.

The rearrangement uses TRBV4-1 and TRBJ1-5; 7 bases line up with TRBD1. This CDR3 has 14 amino acids. Germline loops: CDR1 MGHRA, CDR2 YSYEKL. Trimming at V came to 4 bases and at J to 9 bases, leaving 9 bases not matched to a gene. In DNA, the CDR3 is TGCGCCAGCAGCCTGGAGGGACAGACCCTGCCCCAGCATTTT. Its protein is CASSLEGQTLPQHF.

The V call is TRBV25-1, the J call TRBJ1-1; D is ambiguous. The CDR3 consists of 14 residues. The germline gives CDR1 MGHDK, CDR2 SYGVNS. The V gene lost 7 bases and the J gene lost 1 base, with 13 bases spanning the gap. The CDR3 coding sequence is TGTGCCAGCATTCAAGGAGGAAGGAACACTGAAGCTTTCTTT. Its translation: CASIQGGRNTEAFF.

This chain connects TRBV28 to TRBJ1-2, with 7 bases identical to TRBD1. The CDR3 extends over 14 amino acids. The junction had 10 bases not matched to a gene; V was cut back by 5 bases and J by 7 bases. Per germline, CDR1 MDHEN and CDR2 SYDVKM. The DNA of the CDR3 is TGTGCCAGCAGTGTGGGACAGTTTGTGGGTGGCTACACCTTC. Translating it yields CASSVGQFVGGYTF.

V usage is TRBV5-4 and J usage is TRBJ2-3, with TRBD2 matching over 8 bases. This CDR3 is 15 amino acids long. The germline V gene has CDR1 SGHNT and CDR2 YYREEE (reference sequence). The V segment lost 2 bases and the J segment 5 bases; nucleotides outside the gene matches: 7. CDR3 sequence (DNA): TGTGCCAGCAGCTTAAAAGCGGGAGCTGGAGATACGCAGTATTTT. This translates into CASSLKAGAGDTQYF.

The chain uses TRBV30 and TRBJ2-7; D remains ambiguous. The germline gives CDR1 GTSNPN, CDR2 SVGIG (reference sequence). This CDR3 contains 11 residues. The V end lost 1 base, the J end lost 3 bases, and 4 bases lay between the germline ends. CDR3 sequence reads: CAWSDNYEQYF. The DNA of the CDR3 is TGTGCCTGGAGTGACAACTACGAGCAGTACTTC. The complete variable domain, with remaining parts taken from reference TRBV30 and TRBJ2-7, reads SQTIHQWPATLVQPVGSPLSLECTVEGTSNPNLYWYRQAAGRGLQLLFYSVGIGQISSEVPQNLSASRPQDRQFILSSKKLLLSDSGFYLCAWSDNYEQYFGPGTRLTVT.

About this clone: This likely traces to a read error, being one base from a far larger clone. The same CDR3 also results from other DNA sequences found in this sample. J is TRBJ2-3 and V is TRBV11-3; D is undetermined. The germline V gene encodes CDR1 SGHNT and CDR2 YENEEA. V gave up 4 bases and J gave up 2 bases, with 4 bases separating them. There are 12 residues in the CDR3. The chain's CDR3 is CASSSNTDTQYF. As DNA, the CDR3 is TGTGCCAGCAGCTCAAACACAGATACGCAGTATTTT.

The chain has TRBV19 and TRBJ2-2, with TRBD2 as a possible D gene (6 bases). The CDR3 loop spans 15 amino acids. Looked up from germline, CDR1 is LNHDA and CDR2 is SQIVND (reference sequence). V was cut by 10 bases and J by 6 bases, with 21 bases left in between. The CDR3, as DNA: TGTGCCACCTTTGGAGTGGGAGGTAGACCCGGGGAGCTGTTTTTT. Its translation is CATFGVGGRPGELFF.

This chain joins TRBV7-6 and TRBJ2-7; 8 bases align to TRBD2. Germline V lookup: CDR1 SGHVS, CDR2 FNYEAQ. The trim removed 4 bases at V and 0 bases at J, leaving 2 bases unmatched. This CDR3 is built from 14 residues. The CDR3 here is CASSSGLVSYEQYF. The CDR3 nucleotides are TGTGCCAGCAGCTCGGGACTAGTCTCCTACGAGCAGTACTTC.

The table lists this clone with a few counts. This sequence joins TRBV5-1 and TRBJ2-1; 11 nucleotides match TRBD2. The germline V gene has CDR1 SGHRS and CDR2 YFSETQ. Trimming took 4 bases from V and 7 from J; bases not matched to a gene: 13. The CDR3 extends over 17 amino acids. CDR3 bases: TGCGCCAGCAGCCGGAACTTAGCGGGAGGGACCGGGAATGAGCAGTTCTTC. It translates to CASSRNLAGGTGNEQFF.

V usage is TRBV9 and J usage is TRBJ1-3; D ambiguous. The CDR3 consists of 16 residues. Trimming shortened V by 4 bases and J by 0 bases, and 14 bases separated the two germline ends. Germline V lookup: CDR1 SGDLS, CDR2 YYNGEE. The CDR3 is CASSSNTAISGNTIYF. The CDR3 DNA is TGTGCCAGCAGCTCTAATACAGCAATCTCTGGAAACACCATATATTTT. The entire variable domain, with the rest obtained from reference TRBV9 and TRBJ1-3, is as follows: DSGVTQTPKHLITATGQRVTLRCSPRSGDLSVYWYQQSLDQGLQFLIQYYNGEERAKGNILERFSAQQFPDLHSELNLSSLELGDSALYFCASSSNTAISGNTIYFGEGSWLTVV.

Here the CDR3 DNA reads TGTGCCATCAGTCCCCACAGGGAGACGAGTGGAGGCTACACCTTC. Its protein is CAISPHRETSGGYTF. The gene calls are TRBV10-3 and TRBJ1-2; tentative D call: TRBD1 (6 bases). The CDR3 loop spans 15 amino acids. V gave up 5 bases and J gave up 8 bases, with 21 bases separating them. Germline V CDR1 and CDR2: ENHRY, SYGVKD.

This clone appeared a few times. V gene TRBV5-1 combines with J gene TRBJ2-7, with TRBD1 matching 7 bases. This CDR3 region has 15 residues. Germline V gene sequence: CDR1 SGHRS, CDR2 YFSETQ. The ends lost 0 bases at V and 6 bases at J; junction bases unmatched: 9. The CDR3 region has the DNA TGCGCCAGCAGCTTGGTTACAGGGGCGAGTGGCGAGCAGTACTTC. Translating it yields CASSLVTGASGEQYF. The full variable domain, its missing parts supplied by reference TRBV5-1 and TRBJ2-7, is KAGVTQTPRYLIKTRGQQVTLSCSPISGHRSVSWYQQTPGQGLQFLFEYFSETQRNKGNFPGRFSGRQFSNSRSEMNVSTLELGDSALYLCASSLVTGASGEQYFGPGTRLTVT.

This rearrangement joins TRBV6-5 to TRBJ2-7, with 12 bases that match TRBD2. V lost 0 bases to trimming and J lost 6 bases; unmatched junction nucleotides: 3. This CDR3 has 15 residues. Germline V CDR1 and CDR2: MNHEY, SVGAGI. The CDR3 DNA reads as TGTGCCAGCAGTTACTCGACTAGCGGGAGACTCGAGCAGTACTTC. Amino acid sequence: CASSYSTSGRLEQYF.

The rearrangement links TRBV30 to TRBJ2-2; 8 bases are shared with TRBD1. V was clipped by 7 bases and J by 3 bases; unmatched bases: 7. In germline, CDR1 is GTSNPN, CDR2 SVGIG (reference sequence). The CDR3 consists of 14 residues. The DNA for the CDR3 is TGTGCCTCAGGGGGCAGGGCGGACACCGGGGAGCTGTTTTTT. It is translated as CASGGRADTGELFF.

The chain uses TRBV28 and TRBJ2-3; 15 nucleotides align to TRBD2. There are 17 residues in the CDR3. Trimming at V came to 5 bases and at J to 2 bases, leaving 5 bases not matched to a gene. Germline V gene lookup returns CDR1 MDHEN and CDR2 SYDVKM. The CDR3 loop is CASSRTSGRAFTDTQYF. CDR3 nucleotide sequence: TGTGCCAGCAGTAGGACTAGCGGGAGGGCCTTCACAGATACGCAGTATTTT.

The chain recombines TRBV30 with TRBJ1-5; perhaps TRBD1 as D (6 bases). Per germline, CDR1 GTSNPN and CDR2 SVGIG (reference sequence). CDR3 length: 13 residues. V was shortened by 5 bases and J by 3 bases, with 11 bases between the two germline ends. The CDR3 DNA reads TGTGCCTGGGCAAACAGGGACAATCAGCCCCAGCATTTT. It translates to CAWANRDNQPQHF. The whole variable domain, filled in from reference TRBV30 and TRBJ1-5, reads SQTIHQWPATLVQPVGSPLSLECTVEGTSNPNLYWYRQAAGRGLQLLFYSVGIGQISSEVPQNLSASRPQDRQFILSSKKLLLSDSGFYLCAWANRDNQPQHFGDGTRLSIL.

This clone was picked up one time. The chain is built from TRBV28 and TRBJ1-2; D ambiguous. The V end was cut by 10 bases, the J end by 2 bases, with 11 bases between. This CDR3 comprises 12 residues. Germline assignment: CDR1 MDHEN and CDR2 SYDVKM. The CDR3 DNA is TGTGCCACCGTGGTAGGGAACTATGGCTACACCTTC. Encoded protein: CATVVGNYGYTF.

This rearrangement joins TRBV6-1 to TRBJ2-1, with D possibly being TRBD1 (5 bases). This CDR3 region has 14 residues. Germline V lookup: CDR1 MNHNS, CDR2 SASEGT. V was trimmed by 4 bases and J by 7 bases, leaving 14 bases between them. The DNA of the CDR3 is TGTGCCAGCAGTGCTGCCAGGGTAAGGAATGAGCAGTTCTTC. This encodes CASSAARVRNEQFF.

The chain has TRBV5-1 and TRBJ2-5, with 7 bases fitting TRBD1. Per germline, CDR1 SGHRS and CDR2 YFSETQ. CDR3 size: 15 residues. The V and J ends lost 0 bases and 4 bases, in that order; junction bases with no gene match: 6. CDR3 sequence: CASSLGQGGSETQYF. DNA for the CDR3: TGCGCCAGCAGCTTGGGACAGGGTGGTTCAGAGACCCAGTACTTC.